What follows is one T cell receptor beta chain and its context. Its cognate antigen is unknown. This sample stems from a study of tumor-infiltrating lymphocytes in primary liver carcinoma. Researchers drew blood RNA from unsorted whole blood and extracted germline DNA as well. Sampling before surgery obtained around 4.4 milliliters of peripheral blood. V was cut by 3 bases and J by 5 bases, with 7 bases left in between. The CDR3 contains 13 residues. CDR1 and CDR2 (germline): SGHTA, FQGNSA. Total RNA amounting to roughly 480 ng was the source from which TCR beta cDNA was made with a constant-region primer. Nested multiplex PCR, run for three rounds with slightly modified ARM-PCR, yielded TCR beta libraries. With TRBV1-TRBV30 forward primers and a C-beta reverse primer, the first two PCR rounds were run for approximately 10 cycles each. TCRdb re-derived calls from the multiplex PCR reads in MiXCR, one entry per CDR3 protein. This table holds approximately 340,000 distinct CDR3 sequences, approximately 65% found once.

Study-wide points: Tumors had a significantly higher top-250-clone fraction than blood (p = 0.039).

The chain has TRBV7-2 and TRBJ1-4; D gene unclear. The receptor was isolated from a man aged 40-49 years with primary liver carcinoma and hepatitis B virus infection. The sequenced material came from peripheral blood. For the CDR3, the DNA is TGTGCCAGCAGCTTCGGTTGGAATGAAAAACTGTTTTTT. Its protein is CASSFGWNEKLFF.